These T cell receptor beta chains were read from a single sample in a study of vaccination and CD4 T cells after COVID-19. These receptors have no known antigen. MiXCR, applied by TCRdb to the PCR reads, yields one record per CDR3 protein. This table holds about 15,000 distinct CDR3 sequences, 50% to 65% found once. The sample in question was CD4+ T cells from blood, cultured in vitro, obtained before SARS-CoV-2 vaccination. These TCRs come from a human donor who had recovered from COVID-19. Both conserved end residues are part of each CDR3. The D gene is left open where the match is weak. Where a row states a size, it is once, few, many or the class of an expanded clone; other rows omit it.

V gene	J gene	D gene	clone size	CDR3 DNA	CDR3 protein
TRBV20-1	TRBJ2-5	NA	NA	TGCAGTGCTAGAGGGGCTAGCCGCGCCCAAGAGACCCAGTACTTC	CSARGASRAQETQYF
TRBV14	TRBJ2-6	TRBD2	NA	TGTGCCAGCAGCCAACCTCCACTAGCGGGATCTGGGGCCAACGTCCTGACTTTC	CASSQPPLAGSGANVLTF
TRBV20-1	TRBJ2-7	NA	NA	TGCAGTGCTAGAGTAACCGGGACGACGGGGGAGCAGTACTTC	CSARVTGTTGEQYF
TRBV19	TRBJ2-7	TRBD2	few	TGTGCCAGTAGTCCGGGACTAGCGGACGAGCAGTACTTC	CASSPGLADEQYF
TRBV28	TRBJ1-6	NA	NA	TGTGCCAGCCTAAGAACAGCTTCTTATTCACCCCTCCACTTT	CASLRTASYSPLHF
TRBV2	TRBJ2-3	NA	NA	TGTGCCAGCAGTGGGGAACTAGGAGGCACAGATACGCAGTATTTT	CASSGELGGTDTQYF
TRBV24-1	TRBJ2-3	NA	NA	TGTGCCACCAGTAGTCCAGGGGGCACAGATACGCAGTATTTT	CATSSPGGTDTQYF
TRBV20-1	TRBJ1-2	NA	few	TGCAGTGCGGCGGCGGGGACTAAAAACTATGGCTACACCTTC	CSAAAGTKNYGYTF
TRBV19	TRBJ2-3	NA	NA	TGTGCCAGTAGTAGGGGCTTCACAGATACGCAGTATTTT	CASSRGFTDTQYF
TRBV10-3	TRBJ1-2	NA	once	TGTGCCATCAGTGAGTCGGGGCGGTCAAACTATGGCTACACCTTC	CAISESGRSNYGYTF
TRBV6-5	TRBJ1-5	NA	NA	TGTGCCAGCAGTTTTCAAGGGAAAAAGCCCCAGCATTTT	CASSFQGKKPQHF
TRBV7-9	TRBJ2-3	TRBD2	NA	TGTGCCAGCAGCCTACCCCGCGGGGGAAGAGCCGATACGCAGTATTTT	CASSLPRGGRADTQYF
TRBV6-5	TRBJ1-6	NA	few	TGTGCCAGCAGTTACGGCACACCCCTCCACTTT	CASSYGTPLHF
TRBV2	TRBJ1-1	NA	NA	TGTGCCAGCAGTGAAGAAGGGGCCACTGAAGCTTTCTTT	CASSEEGATEAFF
TRBV20-1	TRBJ2-3	TRBD2	NA	TGCAGTGCTAGAGATCTGGAGTGGAGGACTAGCGGGAGTAGGGCAGATACGCAGTATTTT	CSARDLEWRTSGSRADTQYF
TRBV24-1	TRBJ1-3	NA	NA	TGTGCCACCAGTGATTTGTCGGGACACTTCACCGAGGACACCATATATTTT	CATSDLSGHFTEDTIYF
TRBV27	TRBJ2-3	NA	NA	TGTGCCAGCAGATCTGACGGGGGAGATACGCAGTATTTT	CASRSDGGDTQYF
TRBV20-1	TRBJ2-7	NA	few	TGCAGTGCTAGAGACTCTTACGAGCAGTACTTC	CSARDSYEQYF
TRBV19	TRBJ1-1	NA	NA	TGTGCCAGTAGGACCAGGACCACCGACACTGAAGCTTTCTTT	CASRTRTTDTEAFF
TRBV20-1	TRBJ2-3	TRBD2	few	TGCAGTGCCCTCTCCCCAACTAGCGGGGGCACAGATACGCAGTATTTT	CSALSPTSGGTDTQYF
TRBV20-1	TRBJ2-3	TRBD1	NA	TGCAGTGCTAAGACAGGGGGCGGCACAGATACGCAGTATTTT	CSAKTGGGTDTQYF
TRBV19	TRBJ2-7	TRBD1	NA	TGTGCCAGTAGTATAATAGTCGGACAGGGCTACGAGCAGTACTTC	CASSIIVGQGYEQYF
TRBV23-1	TRBJ2-2	NA	NA	TGCGCCAGCAGTCCCCCCCCTGCCGGGGGCGGGAACACCGGGGAGCTGTTTTTT	CASSPPPAGGGNTGELFF
TRBV20-1	TRBJ2-3	TRBD2	NA	TGCAGTGCCCAAGGGACTAGCGGAAGCACAGATACGCAGTATTTT	CSAQGTSGSTDTQYF
TRBV27	TRBJ2-1	TRBD2	NA	TGTGCCAGCAGTTTAGCCCCGGGACTAGCGGGATCGTTCAGCTCTCGGAATGAGCAGTTCTTC	CASSLAPGLAGSFSSRNEQFF
TRBV10-3	TRBJ1-6	NA	few	TGTGCCATCAGCCCCAGGGAAGTCTTAATTCGTGGACCCCTCCACTTT	CAISPREVLIRGPLHF
TRBV7-2	TRBJ2-3	NA	NA	TGTGCCAGCAGCGAACCTATCTCAGATACGCAGTATTTT	CASSEPISDTQYF
TRBV19	TRBJ1-2	NA	NA	TGTGCCAGTAGTATTGGTCAGACCATCAACTATGGCTACACCTTC	CASSIGQTINYGYTF
TRBV27	TRBJ2-4	NA	NA	TGTGCCAGCAGGGGGTACCAGGGTTCCAAAAACATTCAGTACTTC	CASRGYQGSKNIQYF
TRBV20-1	TRBJ1-2	NA	few	TGCAGTGCTCTCCCTTTGGGGGCCTCTCTTAACTATGGCTACACCTTC	CSALPLGASLNYGYTF
TRBV20-1	TRBJ1-1	TRBD1	medium-sized	TGCAGTGCATCCGGACAGGGAGCGGGGAACACTGAAGCTTTCTTT	CSASGQGAGNTEAFF
TRBV28	TRBJ1-5	NA	NA	TGTGCCAGCAGTTTGTTGTTGGGTGATCAGCCCCAGCATTTT	CASSLLLGDQPQHF
TRBV20-1	TRBJ1-2	NA	NA	TGCAGTGCTAGATTGGGGGCACGGGGCTACACCTTC	CSARLGARGYTF
TRBV7-2	TRBJ1-5	NA	NA	TGTGCCAGCAGCCCCCGCAGTGTCAGCAATCAGCCCCAGCATTTT	CASSPRSVSNQPQHF
TRBV7-9	TRBJ2-7	TRBD2	NA	TGTGCCAGCAGCCCTGAGGGCGGGAGTGGATACGAGCAGTACTTC	CASSPEGGSGYEQYF
TRBV7-2	TRBJ2-5	TRBD2	few	TGTGCCAGCAGCACCCGAGGGACTACTGAAGAGACCCAGTACTTC	CASSTRGTTEETQYF
TRBV6-2/TRBV6-3	TRBJ2-6	NA	NA	TGTGCCACCTCAGGGACTTCTGGGGCCAACGTCCTGACTTTC	CATSGTSGANVLTF
TRBV19	TRBJ1-4	NA	NA	TGTGCCAGTATGGGACGAGAAAATGAAAAACTGTTTTTT	CASMGRENEKLFF
TRBV7-3	TRBJ2-5	TRBD2	few	TGTGCCAGCAGGATGCCGGGACTAGCAGGTTCGGAGACCCAGTACTTC	CASRMPGLAGSETQYF
TRBV4-1	TRBJ2-6	NA	NA	TGCGCCAGCAGCCAAGCGGCCCGGAACTCTGGGGCCAACGTCCTGACTTTC	CASSQAARNSGANVLTF
TRBV6-1	TRBJ1-2	NA	few	TGTGCCAGCACCCCCGACGCCGGGGCGGGCGGCTACACCTTC	CASTPDAGAGGYTF
TRBV20-1	TRBJ2-2	TRBD2	few	TGCAGTGCTAGTTCTAGCGGGAGAGGCGGGGAGCTGTTTTTT	CSASSSGRGGELFF
TRBV18	TRBJ2-2	NA	NA	TGTGCCAGCTCACCGACTCAAGTCCGCACCGGGGAGCTGTTTTTT	CASSPTQVRTGELFF
TRBV19	TRBJ2-2	NA	NA	TGTGCCAGTAGACCTTCGACAGGCTACTCGAACACCGGGGAGCTGTTTTTT	CASRPSTGYSNTGELFF
TRBV25-1	TRBJ2-7	TRBD1	few	TGTGCCAGCAGTGGGGGGACAGGGAGGCGCTACGAGCAGTACTTC	CASSGGTGRRYEQYF
TRBV27	TRBJ2-2	NA	NA	TGTGCCAGCAGGCCCACCCACAACACCGGGGAGCTGTTTTTT	CASRPTHNTGELFF
TRBV20-1	TRBJ2-1	TRBD2	NA	TGCAGTGCCCGACCGACCGGGACTAGCGGGAGTGAGCAGTTCTTC	CSARPTGTSGSEQFF
TRBV18	TRBJ2-7	TRBD2	NA	TGTGCCAGCTCACCCAAACTAGCGGGAGGAGGGGGCGAGCAGTACTTC	CASSPKLAGGGGEQYF
TRBV7-2	TRBJ1-5	TRBD1	few	TGTGCCAGCAGCTTAGCCGAGGGACAGGGTTACAGCAATCAGCCCCAGCATTTT	CASSLAEGQGYSNQPQHF
TRBV5-8	TRBJ2-7	NA	NA	TGTGCCAGCAGCTTGGATGGGTGGCAGGACTCCTACGAGCAGTACTTC	CASSLDGWQDSYEQYF